The 24 T cell receptor beta chains presented below share a single source sample, sequenced in a study of T cell changes during pregnancy in multiple sclerosis. The table came from immunoSEQ multiplex PCR; TCRdb's copy has only in-frame clones and leaves some out. Among fewer than 90,000 clones listed, approximately 93% were seen once. Sequenced material: peripheral blood, taken after pregnancy. These TCRs come from a female donor in good health, enrolled as a control in a pregnancy study.

CDR3 in amino acids: CATSRDPPGVMRNTIYF. Written as DNA, the CDR3 is TGTGCCACCAGCAGGGATCCTCCCGGGGTAATGCGAAACACCATATATTTT. The rearrangement joins TRBV15 to TRBJ1-3, with D unresolved. The ends were cut back, 3 bases at V and 5 bases at J, with 20 bases in the middle. Germline loops: CDR1 LNHNV, CDR2 YYDKDF (reference sequence). This CDR3 region has 17 residues.

This clone was seen only once. The chain uses TRBV6-5 and TRBJ2-1, with 11 bases that match TRBD2. This CDR3 has 16 residues. The germline V gene has CDR1 MNHEY and CDR2 SVGAGI. The J segment lost 5 bases and the V segment lost 0 bases, leaving 3 bases of the junction unmatched. Here the CDR3 reads CASSYSTSGNNNEQFF. The CDR3 DNA is TGTGCCAGCAGTTACTCGACTAGCGGGAACAACAATGAGCAGTTCTTC.

The CDR3 sequence is CASSSRPRLTGGTSYEQYF. In DNA form, the CDR3 reads TGTGCCAGCAGCTCAAGGCCCCGTTTGACAGGGGGTACGTCCTACGAGCAGTACTTC. V is TRBV7-8 and J is TRBJ2-7, with 9 bases matching TRBD1. The CDR3 loop spans 19 amino acids. Trimming removed 4 bases from V and 1 base from J; junction bases left unmatched: 17. Germline loops: CDR1 SGHVS, CDR2 FQNEAQ. The full variable domain, with the rest looked up from reference TRBV7-8 and TRBJ2-7, is GAGVSQSPRYKVAKRGQDVALRCDPISGHVSLFWYQQALGQGPEFLTYFQNEAQLDKSGLPSDRFFAERPEGSVSTLKIQRTQQEDSAVYLCASSSRPRLTGGTSYEQYFGPGTRLTVT.

The chain links TRBV11-2 to TRBJ2-5, with D possibly matching TRBD2 (5 bases). There are 16 residues in the CDR3. In germline, CDR1 is SGHAT, CDR2 FQNNGV. V gave up 0 bases and J gave up 1 base, with 12 bases separating them. Here the CDR3 DNA reads TGTGCCAGCAGCTTAGACGGGAAAACAGCCCAAGAGACCCAGTACTTC. Residues: CASSLDGKTAQETQYF.

The J gene is TRBJ1-5, the V gene TRBV15; D is unclear. The germline V and J ends were trimmed by 1 base and 10 bases, with 14 bases remaining between them. This CDR3 has 14 residues. CDR1 and CDR2 from the germline V gene are LNHNV and YYDKDF (reference sequence). CDR3 coding DNA: TGTGCCACCAGCAGAGCCTTTCCGGTTGAACCCCAGCATTTT. Translated, it gives CATSRAFPVEPQHF. Drawing the rest from reference TRBV15 and TRBJ1-5, the complete variable domain is DAMVIQNPRYQVTQFGKPVTLSCSQTLNHNVMYWYQQKSSQAPKLLFHYYDKDFNNEADTPDNFQSRRPNTSFCFLDIRSPGLGDTAMYLCATSRAFPVEPQHFGDGTRLSIL.

CDR3 DNA: TGTGCCAGCAGTGCACTAGGGCCTCCCTACGAGCAGTACTTC. Protein: CASSALGPPYEQYF. The rearrangement joins TRBV2 to TRBJ2-7; perhaps TRBD2 as D (5 bases). V dropped 4 bases and J dropped 2 bases, with 12 bases sitting between them. Germline values: CDR1 SNHLY, CDR2 FYNNEI. The CDR3 contains 14 residues.

The chain recombines TRBV28 with TRBJ1-5; no clear D gene. The CDR3 is made up of 14 amino acids. The germline V gene encodes CDR1 MDHEN and CDR2 SYDVKM. V lost 2 bases and J 7 bases, leaving 12 bases between the germline ends. This CDR3 is CASSLAASGQPQHF. CDR3 nucleotide sequence: TGTGCCAGCAGTTTAGCGGCTTCTGGGCAGCCCCAGCATTTT.

The rearrangement joins TRBV19 to TRBJ2-3, with 9 bases identical to TRBD2. J gave up 6 bases and V 6 bases, and 7 bases lay outside the gene matches. The CDR3 loop spans 14 amino acids. Germline CDR1 and CDR2: LNHDA and SQIVND (reference sequence). The CDR3 region has the DNA TGTGCCAGTAGCCCACTAGCGGGTCAGGATACGCAGTATTTT. Translating gives CASSPLAGQDTQYF.

The chain has TRBV28 and TRBJ2-7; D is undetermined. V was shortened by 6 bases and J by 7 bases, with 13 bases between the two germline ends. Germline assignment: CDR1 MDHEN and CDR2 SYDVKM. The CDR3 loop spans 12 amino acids. This chain's CDR3 is CASSPFFLEQYF. The CDR3 region has the DNA TGTGCCAGCAGCCCTTTCTTTCTTGAGCAGTACTTC.

V usage is TRBV7-2 and J usage is TRBJ2-3, with D tentatively TRBD2 (5 bases). CDR1 and CDR2 (germline): SGHTA, FQGNSA. V dropped 2 bases and J dropped 6 bases, with 15 bases sitting between them. The CDR3 consists of 15 residues. The CDR3 reads CASSLSSSGEDTQYF. The CDR3 nucleotides read TGTGCCAGCAGCTTATCGAGCTCCGGGGAGGATACGCAGTATTTT. The full variable domain, rest sourced from reference TRBV7-2 and TRBJ2-3, is GAGVSQSPSNKVTEKGKDVELRCDPISGHTALYWYRQSLGQGLEFLIYFQGNSAPDKSGLPSDRFSAERTGGSVSTLTIQRTQQEDSAVYLCASSLSSSGEDTQYFGPGTRLTVL.

V and J are TRBV28 and TRBJ1-1, with D uncertain. Looked up from germline, CDR1 is MDHEN and CDR2 is SYDVKM. Trimming left V 2 bases short and J 4 bases short, with 11 bases between. This CDR3 spans 14 amino acids. The CDR3, as DNA: TGTGCCAGCAGTTTAGTGCGGGTTTCCACTGAAGCTTTCTTT. It specifies CASSLVRVSTEAFF.

The chain uses TRBV7-9 and TRBJ2-7; tentative D call: TRBD2 (5 bases). This CDR3 spans 17 amino acids. Trimming pared 0 bases from V and 4 bases from J, leaving 19 bases between. From germline, CDR1 is SEHNR and CDR2 FQNEAQ (reference sequence). Written as DNA, the CDR3 is TGTGCCAGCAGCTTAGCCATCCCACCGCTAGCTACATACGAGCAGTACTTC. This translates into CASSLAIPPLATYEQYF.

The chain joins TRBV19 to TRBJ2-1; 10 bases map to TRBD2. This CDR3 has 17 amino acids. V shed 2 bases and J 1 base; nucleotides not matched to a gene: 5. Per germline, CDR1 LNHDA and CDR2 SQIVND (reference sequence). CDR3 nucleotides: TGTGCCAGTAGTATAAGGCTAGCGGGAGCGTCCTACAATGAGCAGTTCTTC. Translation gives CASSIRLAGASYNEQFF.

The chain has TRBV27 and TRBJ1-2; TRBD1 matches at 9 bases. Germline trimming cut 6 bases from V and 6 bases from J; bases unmatched to any gene: 14. Germline V lookup: CDR1 MNHEY, CDR2 SMNVEV (reference sequence). The CDR3 extends over 16 amino acids. The CDR3, as DNA: TGTGCCAGCAGAGTCCCCTTCCCGGGACAGGGAGATGGCTACACCTTC. It yields the protein CASRVPFPGQGDGYTF.

The V gene is TRBV6-5, the J gene TRBJ2-7; TRBD2 aligns across 9 bases. V was pared by 2 bases and J by 3 bases, with 2 bases of the junction left unmatched. Germline CDR1 is MNHEY and CDR2 is SVGAGI. This CDR3 has 14 amino acids. The CDR3 region is CASSYGTSSYEQYF. CDR3 coding DNA: TGTGCCAGCAGTTACGGGACTAGCAGCTACGAGCAGTACTTC.

The V call is TRBV19, the J call TRBJ2-5; 11 bases line up with TRBD2. With 3 bases clipped from V and 3 bases from J, the junction kept 3 bases outside the gene matches. Germline CDR1 and CDR2: LNHDA and SQIVND (reference sequence). The CDR3 covers 15 residues. The CDR3 bases are TGTGCCAGTAGTATGAGGGGACTAGCGGAAGAGACCCAGTACTTC. Translated: CASSMRGLAEETQYF.

The chain is built from TRBV5-1 and TRBJ2-3, with D possibly being TRBD2 (5 bases). Between the trimmed V and J ends, which lost 4 bases and 0 bases, there was a span of 18 bases. From germline, CDR1 is SGHRS and CDR2 YFSETQ. The CDR3 contains 17 residues. The CDR3 sequence: CASSPLGMDSSTDTQYF. The CDR3 nucleotides read TGCGCCAGCAGCCCACTAGGGATGGACTCAAGCACAGATACGCAGTATTTT. Drawing the rest from reference TRBV5-1 and TRBJ2-3, the complete variable domain is KAGVTQTPRYLIKTRGQQVTLSCSPISGHRSVSWYQQTPGQGLQFLFEYFSETQRNKGNFPGRFSGRQFSNSRSEMNVSTLELGDSALYLCASSPLGMDSSTDTQYFGPGTRLTVL.

The chain employs TRBV11-2 and TRBJ2-7; weak D call: TRBD2 (7 bases). This CDR3 is 13 amino acids long. Germline V gives CDR1 SGHAT, CDR2 FQNNGV. V was shortened by 3 bases and J by 6 bases, with 12 bases between the two germline ends. In nucleotides, the CDR3 is TGTGCCAGCAGCTTCGAGAGGGGGGGCGAGCAGTACTTC. Amino acid sequence: CASSFERGGEQYF.

This clone appeared a single time. The chain joins TRBV5-1 to TRBJ2-1; 9 bases line up with TRBD2. V was pared by 0 bases and J by 8 bases, with 6 bases of the junction left unmatched. Germline V gene data show CDR1 as SGHRS and CDR2 as YFSETQ. CDR3 size: 15 residues. The CDR3 DNA follows: TGCGCCAGCAGCTTGGGGTCTAGCGGGACGGATGAGCAGTTCTTC. Translated, it gives CASSLGSSGTDEQFF.

The chain recombines TRBV10-3 with TRBJ1-5, with 9 bases that match TRBD1. V shed 4 bases, J shed 4 bases, and the junction held 5 bases outside the gene matches. The CDR3 is made up of 15 amino acids. Germline lookup yields CDR1 ENHRY and CDR2 SYGVKD. For the CDR3, the DNA is TGTGCCATCAGTGTGGGACAGGGAGAGAATCAGCCCCAGCATTTT. It specifies CAISVGQGENQPQHF.

This rearrangement joins TRBV27 to TRBJ2-7; 8 bases map to TRBD1. Looked up from germline, CDR1 is MNHEY and CDR2 is SMNVEV (reference sequence). With 8 bases clipped from V and 4 bases from J, the junction kept 13 bases outside the gene matches. The CDR3 has 15 amino acids. For the CDR3, the DNA is TGTGCCAGCGGTCTCCAGGGGGCACGGGGTTACGAGCAGTACTTC. Its translation is CASGLQGARGYEQYF.

The chain couples TRBV5-8 to TRBJ2-2; 9 nucleotides align to TRBD2. The CDR3 has 16 amino acids. Germline CDR1 and CDR2: SGHTS and YDEGEE. After removal of 0 bases from V and 3 bases from J, the junction contained 3 bases not matched to a gene. In nucleotides, the CDR3 is TGTGCCAGCAGCTTGGGACTAGCGGCCTACACCGGGGAGCTGTTTTTT. Its translation: CASSLGLAAYTGELFF.

J is TRBJ2-2 and V is TRBV27, with 10 bases that match TRBD1. The germline gives CDR1 MNHEY, CDR2 SMNVEV (reference sequence). V lost 6 bases and J lost 4; bases outside the gene matches: 2. This CDR3 spans 14 amino acids. The CDR3 DNA follows: TGTGCCAGCAGCCGACAGGGGGCCACCGGGGAGCTGTTTTTT. Translated, it gives CASSRQGATGELFF.

The J gene is TRBJ2-7, the V gene TRBV5-1; 11 bases line up with TRBD1. The CDR3 extends over 16 amino acids. Looked up from germline, CDR1 is SGHRS and CDR2 is YFSETQ. V was clipped by 3 bases and J by 2 bases; unmatched bases: 7. The CDR3, as DNA: TGCGCCAGCAGCTCTCACGGACAGGGGGCTACCTACGAGCAGTACTTC. This translates into CASSSHGQGATYEQYF.